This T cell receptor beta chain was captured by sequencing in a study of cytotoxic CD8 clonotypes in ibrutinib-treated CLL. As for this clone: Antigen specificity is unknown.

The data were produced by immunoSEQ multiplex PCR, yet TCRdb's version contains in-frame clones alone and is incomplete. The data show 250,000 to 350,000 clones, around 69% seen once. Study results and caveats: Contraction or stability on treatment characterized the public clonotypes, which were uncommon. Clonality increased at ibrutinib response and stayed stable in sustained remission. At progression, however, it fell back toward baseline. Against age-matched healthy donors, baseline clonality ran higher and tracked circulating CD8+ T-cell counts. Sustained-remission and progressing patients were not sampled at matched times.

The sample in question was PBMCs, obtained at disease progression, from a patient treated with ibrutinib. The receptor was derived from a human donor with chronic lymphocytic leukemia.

The CDR3 nucleotides read TGTGCCAGCAGTACAAAGACAGAAATAGCCAAAAACATTCAGTACTTC. Protein sequence: CASSTKTEIAKNIQYF. The V gene is TRBV4-2, the J gene TRBJ2-4; weak D call: TRBD1 (5 bases). CDR3 length equals 16 residues. V gave up 6 bases and J gave up 0 bases, with 15 bases separating them. Germline lookup yields CDR1 LGHNA and CDR2 YNFKEQ.